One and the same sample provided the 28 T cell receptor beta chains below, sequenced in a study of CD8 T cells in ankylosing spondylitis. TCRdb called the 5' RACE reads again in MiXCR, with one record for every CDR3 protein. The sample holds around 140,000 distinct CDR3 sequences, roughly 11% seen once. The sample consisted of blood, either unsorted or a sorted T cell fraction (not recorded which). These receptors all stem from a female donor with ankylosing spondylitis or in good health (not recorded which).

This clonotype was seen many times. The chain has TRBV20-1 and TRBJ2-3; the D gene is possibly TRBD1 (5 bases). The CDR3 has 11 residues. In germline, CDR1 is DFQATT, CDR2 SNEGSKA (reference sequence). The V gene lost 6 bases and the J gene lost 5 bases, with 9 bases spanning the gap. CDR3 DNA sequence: TGCAGTGCGGTTCAGGGAGATACGCAGTATTTT. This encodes CSAVQGDTQYF.

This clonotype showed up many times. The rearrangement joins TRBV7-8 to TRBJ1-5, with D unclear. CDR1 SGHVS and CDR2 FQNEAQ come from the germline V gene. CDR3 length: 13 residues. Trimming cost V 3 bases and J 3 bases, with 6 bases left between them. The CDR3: CASSFAFNQPQHF. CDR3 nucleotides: TGTGCCAGCAGCTTTGCGTTCAATCAGCCCCAGCATTTT. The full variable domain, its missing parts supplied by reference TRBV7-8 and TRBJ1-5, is GAGVSQSPRYKVAKRGQDVALRCDPISGHVSLFWYQQALGQGPEFLTYFQNEAQLDKSGLPSDRFFAERPEGSVSTLKIQRTQQEDSAVYLCASSFAFNQPQHFGDGTRLSIL.

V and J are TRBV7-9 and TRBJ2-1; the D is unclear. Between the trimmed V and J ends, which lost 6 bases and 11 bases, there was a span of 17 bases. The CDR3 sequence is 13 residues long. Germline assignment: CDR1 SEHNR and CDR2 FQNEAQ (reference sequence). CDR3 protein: CASSSAVSGKQFF. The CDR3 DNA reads TGTGCCAGCAGTTCTGCGGTCAGTGGTAAGCAGTTCTTC. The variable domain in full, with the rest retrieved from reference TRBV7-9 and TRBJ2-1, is DTGVSQNPRHKITKRGQNVTFRCDPISEHNRLYWYRQTLGQGPEFLTYFQNEAQLEKSRLLSDRFSAERPKGSFSTLEIQRTEQGDSAMYLCASSSAVSGKQFFGPGTRLTVL.

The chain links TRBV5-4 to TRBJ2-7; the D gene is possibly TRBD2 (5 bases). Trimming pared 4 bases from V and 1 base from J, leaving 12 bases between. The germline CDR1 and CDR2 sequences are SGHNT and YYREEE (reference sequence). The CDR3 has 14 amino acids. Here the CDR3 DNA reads TGTGCCAGCAGCAGATCCGGGAATTCCTACGAGCAGTACTTC. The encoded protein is CASSRSGNSYEQYF.

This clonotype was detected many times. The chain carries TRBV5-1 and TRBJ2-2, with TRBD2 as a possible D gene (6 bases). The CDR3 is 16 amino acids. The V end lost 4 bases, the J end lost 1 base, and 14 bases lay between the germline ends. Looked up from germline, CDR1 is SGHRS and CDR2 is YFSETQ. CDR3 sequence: CASSPLPGVNTGELFF. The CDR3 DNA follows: TGCGCCAGCAGCCCTCTGCCGGGAGTGAACACCGGGGAGCTGTTTTTT. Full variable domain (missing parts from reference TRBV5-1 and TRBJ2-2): KAGVTQTPRYLIKTRGQQVTLSCSPISGHRSVSWYQQTPGQGLQFLFEYFSETQRNKGNFPGRFSGRQFSNSRSEMNVSTLELGDSALYLCASSPLPGVNTGELFFGEGSRLTVL.

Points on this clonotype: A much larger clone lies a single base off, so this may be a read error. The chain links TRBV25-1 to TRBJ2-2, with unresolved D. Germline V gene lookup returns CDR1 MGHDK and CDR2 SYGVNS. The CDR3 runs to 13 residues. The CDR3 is CVSSDINTGELFF. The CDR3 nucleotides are TGTGTCAGCAGTGATATAAACACCGGGGAGCTGTTTTTT.

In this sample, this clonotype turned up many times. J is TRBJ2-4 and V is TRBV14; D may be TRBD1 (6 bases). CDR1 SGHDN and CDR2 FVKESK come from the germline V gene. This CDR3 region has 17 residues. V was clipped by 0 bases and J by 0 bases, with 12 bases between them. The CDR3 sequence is CASSQDLQGKAKNIQYF. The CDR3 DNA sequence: TGTGCCAGCAGCCAAGATCTTCAGGGGAAAGCCAAAAACATTCAGTACTTC.

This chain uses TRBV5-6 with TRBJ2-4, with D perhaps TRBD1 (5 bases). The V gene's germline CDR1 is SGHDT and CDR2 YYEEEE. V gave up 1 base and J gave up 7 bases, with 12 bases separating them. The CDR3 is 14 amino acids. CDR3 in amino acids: CASSLQGRDNIQYF. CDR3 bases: TGTGCCAGCAGCTTGCAGGGCAGAGACAACATTCAGTACTTC.

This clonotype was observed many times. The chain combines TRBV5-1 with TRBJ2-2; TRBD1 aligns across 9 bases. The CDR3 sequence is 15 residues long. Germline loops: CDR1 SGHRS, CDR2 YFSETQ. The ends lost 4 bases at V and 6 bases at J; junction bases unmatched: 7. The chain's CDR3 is CASSDRTGEAGELFF. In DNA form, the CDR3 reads TGCGCCAGCAGCGACCGGACAGGGGAAGCCGGGGAGCTGTTTTTT.

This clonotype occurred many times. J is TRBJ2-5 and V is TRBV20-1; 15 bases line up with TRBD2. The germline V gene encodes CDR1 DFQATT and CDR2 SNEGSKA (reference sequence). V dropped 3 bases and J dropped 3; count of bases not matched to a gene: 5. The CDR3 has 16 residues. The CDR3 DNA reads TGCAGTGCTAGCGACGGGACTAGCGGGAGGAAAGAGACCCAGTACTTC. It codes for CSASDGTSGRKETQYF.

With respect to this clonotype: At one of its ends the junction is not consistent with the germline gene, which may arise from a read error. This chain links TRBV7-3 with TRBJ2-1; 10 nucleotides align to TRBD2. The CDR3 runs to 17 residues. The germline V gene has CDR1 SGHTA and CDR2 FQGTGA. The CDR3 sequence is CANSLNSGGASYNEQFF. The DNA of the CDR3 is TGTGCCAACAGCTTAAACAGCGGGGGGGCCTCCTACAATGAGCAGTTCTTC.

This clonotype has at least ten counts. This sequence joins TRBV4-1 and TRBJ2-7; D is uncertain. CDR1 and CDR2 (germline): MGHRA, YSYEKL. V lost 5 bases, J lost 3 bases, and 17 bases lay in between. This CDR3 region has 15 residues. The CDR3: CASSTVGLSHYEQYF. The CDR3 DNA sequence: TGCGCCAGCAGCACTGTAGGGCTTTCGCACTACGAGCAGTACTTC.

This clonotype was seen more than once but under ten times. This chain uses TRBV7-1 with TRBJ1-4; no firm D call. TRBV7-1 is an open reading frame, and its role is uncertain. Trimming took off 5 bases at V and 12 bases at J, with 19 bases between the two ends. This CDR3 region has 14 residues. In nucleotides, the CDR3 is TGTGCCAGCAGCCCGGTTGGGCCCTATGTAGAACTGTTTTTT. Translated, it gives CASSPVGPYVELFF.

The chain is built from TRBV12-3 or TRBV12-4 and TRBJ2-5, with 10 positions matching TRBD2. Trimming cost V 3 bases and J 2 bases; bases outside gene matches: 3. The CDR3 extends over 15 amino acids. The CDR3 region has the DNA TGTGCCAGCAGTTTGGCTAGCGGGGGTCAAGAGACCCAGTACTTC. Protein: CASSLASGGQETQYF.

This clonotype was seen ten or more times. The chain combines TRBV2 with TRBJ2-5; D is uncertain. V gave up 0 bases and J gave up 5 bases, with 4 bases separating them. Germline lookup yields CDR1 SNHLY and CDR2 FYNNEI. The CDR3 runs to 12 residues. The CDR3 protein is CASSEAWETQYF. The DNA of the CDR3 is TGTGCCAGCAGTGAAGCGTGGGAGACCCAGTACTTC.

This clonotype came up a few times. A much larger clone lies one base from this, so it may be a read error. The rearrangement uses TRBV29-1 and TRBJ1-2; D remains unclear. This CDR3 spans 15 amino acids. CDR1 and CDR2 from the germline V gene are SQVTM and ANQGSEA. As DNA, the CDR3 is TGCAGCGTTATCGAATCAGGAGCAATCCCAGATGGCTACCCCTTC. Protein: CSVIESGAIPDGYPF.

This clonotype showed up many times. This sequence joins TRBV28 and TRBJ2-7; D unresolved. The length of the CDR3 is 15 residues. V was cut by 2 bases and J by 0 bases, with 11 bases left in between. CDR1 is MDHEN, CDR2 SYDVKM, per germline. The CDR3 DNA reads TGTGCCAGCAGTTTACAGGACGGTGGCTCCTACGAGCAGTACTTC. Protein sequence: CASSLQDGGSYEQYF.

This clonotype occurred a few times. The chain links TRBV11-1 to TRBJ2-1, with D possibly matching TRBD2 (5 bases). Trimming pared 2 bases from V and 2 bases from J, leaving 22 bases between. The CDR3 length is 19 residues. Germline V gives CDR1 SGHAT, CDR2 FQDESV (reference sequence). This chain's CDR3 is CASSLSSKPAGSPYNEQFF. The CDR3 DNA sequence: TGTGCCAGCAGCTTATCGAGTAAACCTGCGGGCAGCCCCTACAATGAGCAGTTCTTC. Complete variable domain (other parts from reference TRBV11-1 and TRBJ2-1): EAEVAQSPRYKITEKSQAVAFWCDPISGHATLYWYRQILGQGPELLVQFQDESVVDDSQLPKDRFSAERLKGVDSTLKIQPAELGDSAMYLCASSLSSKPAGSPYNEQFFGPGTRLTVL.

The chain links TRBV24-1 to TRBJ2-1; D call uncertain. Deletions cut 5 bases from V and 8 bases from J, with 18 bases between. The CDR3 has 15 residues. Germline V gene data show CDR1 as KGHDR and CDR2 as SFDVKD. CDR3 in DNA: TGTGCCACCAGTGCGGCTTTGGGGTCGGTGTATGAGCAGTTCTTC. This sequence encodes CATSAALGSVYEQFF.

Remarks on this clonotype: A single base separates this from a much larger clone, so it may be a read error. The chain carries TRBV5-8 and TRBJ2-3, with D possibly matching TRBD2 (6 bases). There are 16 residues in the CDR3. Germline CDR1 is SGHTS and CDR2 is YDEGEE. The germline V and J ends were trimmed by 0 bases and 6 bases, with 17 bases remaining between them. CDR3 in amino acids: CASSLGVRGRPDTQYF. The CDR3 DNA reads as TGTGCCAGCAGCTTGGGAGTGCGGGGAAGACCTGATACGCAGTATTTT. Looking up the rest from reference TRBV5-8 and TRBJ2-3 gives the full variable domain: EAGVTQSPTHLIKTRGQQATLRCSPISGHTSVYWYQQALGLGLQFLLWYDEGEERNRGNFPPRFSGRQFPNYSSELNVNALELEDSALYLCASSLGVRGRPDTQYFGPGTRLTVL.

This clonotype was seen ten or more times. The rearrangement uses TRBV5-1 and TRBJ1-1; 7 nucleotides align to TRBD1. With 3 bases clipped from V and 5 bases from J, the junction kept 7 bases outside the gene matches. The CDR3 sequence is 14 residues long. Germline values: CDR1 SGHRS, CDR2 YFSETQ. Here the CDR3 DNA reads TGCGCCAGCAGCTCGACAGGGAAGAAGACTGAAGCTTTCTTT. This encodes CASSSTGKKTEAFF.

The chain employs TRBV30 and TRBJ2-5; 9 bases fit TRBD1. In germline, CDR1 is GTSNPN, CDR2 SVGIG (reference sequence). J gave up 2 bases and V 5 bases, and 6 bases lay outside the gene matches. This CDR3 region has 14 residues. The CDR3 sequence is CAWDRGTLQETQYF. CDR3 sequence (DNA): TGTGCCTGGGACAGGGGGACACTTCAAGAGACCCAGTACTTC.

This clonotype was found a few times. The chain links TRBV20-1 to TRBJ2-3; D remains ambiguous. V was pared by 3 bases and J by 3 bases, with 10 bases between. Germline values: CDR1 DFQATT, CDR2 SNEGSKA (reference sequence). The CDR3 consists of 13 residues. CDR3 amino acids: CSASLGSTDTQYF. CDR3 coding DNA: TGCAGTGCTAGTCTTGGATCTACAGATACGCAGTATTTT.

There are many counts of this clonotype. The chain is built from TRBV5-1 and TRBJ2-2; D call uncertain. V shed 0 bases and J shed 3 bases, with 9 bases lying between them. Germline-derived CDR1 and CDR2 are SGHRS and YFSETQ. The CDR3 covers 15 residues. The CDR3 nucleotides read TGCGCCAGCAGCTTGGAGGCAACCGACACCGGGGAGCTGTTTTTT. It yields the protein CASSLEATDTGELFF. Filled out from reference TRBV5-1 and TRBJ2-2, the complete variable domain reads KAGVTQTPRYLIKTRGQQVTLSCSPISGHRSVSWYQQTPGQGLQFLFEYFSETQRNKGNFPGRFSGRQFSNSRSEMNVSTLELGDSALYLCASSLEATDTGELFFGEGSRLTVL.

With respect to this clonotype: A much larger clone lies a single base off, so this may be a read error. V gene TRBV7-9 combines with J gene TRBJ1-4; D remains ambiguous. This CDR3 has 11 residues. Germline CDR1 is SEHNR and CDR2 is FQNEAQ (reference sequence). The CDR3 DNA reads TGTGCCAGCAGCGCGTCTGAAAAACTGCTTTTT. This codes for CASSASEKLLF.

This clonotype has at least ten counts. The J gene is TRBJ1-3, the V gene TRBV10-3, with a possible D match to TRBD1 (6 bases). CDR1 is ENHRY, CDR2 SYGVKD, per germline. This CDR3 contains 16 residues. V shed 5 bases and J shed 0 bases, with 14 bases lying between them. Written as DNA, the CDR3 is TGTGCCATCAGTCGGGACATACTCCTCTCTGGAAACACCATATATTTT. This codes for CAISRDILLSGNTIYF.

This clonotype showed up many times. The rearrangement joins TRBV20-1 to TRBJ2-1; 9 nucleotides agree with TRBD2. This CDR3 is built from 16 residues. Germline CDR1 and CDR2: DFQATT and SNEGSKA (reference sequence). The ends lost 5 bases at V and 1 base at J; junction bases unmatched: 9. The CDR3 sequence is CSADTRLAVSYNEQFF. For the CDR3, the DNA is TGCAGTGCTGATACGCGACTAGCGGTGTCCTACAATGAGCAGTTCTTC.

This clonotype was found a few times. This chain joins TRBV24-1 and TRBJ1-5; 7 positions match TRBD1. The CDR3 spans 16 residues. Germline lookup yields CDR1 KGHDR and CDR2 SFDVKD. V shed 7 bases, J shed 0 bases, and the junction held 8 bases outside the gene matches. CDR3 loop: CATSQSGTASNQPQHF. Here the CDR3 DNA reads TGTGCCACCAGCCAATCCGGGACAGCTAGCAATCAGCCCCAGCATTTT.